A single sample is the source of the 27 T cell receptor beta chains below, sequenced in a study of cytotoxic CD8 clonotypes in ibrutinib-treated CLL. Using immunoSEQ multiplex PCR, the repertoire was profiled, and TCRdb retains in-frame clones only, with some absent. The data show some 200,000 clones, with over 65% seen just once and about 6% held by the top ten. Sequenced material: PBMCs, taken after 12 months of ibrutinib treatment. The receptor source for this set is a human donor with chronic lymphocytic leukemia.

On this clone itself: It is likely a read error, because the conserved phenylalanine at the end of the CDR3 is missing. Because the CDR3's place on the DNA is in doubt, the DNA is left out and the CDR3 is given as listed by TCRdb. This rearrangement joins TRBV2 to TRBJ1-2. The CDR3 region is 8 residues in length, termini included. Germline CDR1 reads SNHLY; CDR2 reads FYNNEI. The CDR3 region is CASSELPV.

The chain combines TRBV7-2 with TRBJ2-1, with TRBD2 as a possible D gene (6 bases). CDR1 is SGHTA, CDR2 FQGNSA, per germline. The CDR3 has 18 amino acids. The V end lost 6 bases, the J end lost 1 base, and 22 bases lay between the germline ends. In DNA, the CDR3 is TGTGCCAGCAGGGGCGGGACTGGGGCGGTTAGATCCTACAATGAGCAGTTCTTC. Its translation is CASRGGTGAVRSYNEQFF.

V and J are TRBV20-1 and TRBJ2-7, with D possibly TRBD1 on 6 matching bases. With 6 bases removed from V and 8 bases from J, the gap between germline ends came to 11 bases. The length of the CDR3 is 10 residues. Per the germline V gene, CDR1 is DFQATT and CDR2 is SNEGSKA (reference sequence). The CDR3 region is CSAVQGKQYF. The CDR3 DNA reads TGCAGTGCCGTACAGGGAAAGCAGTACTTC.

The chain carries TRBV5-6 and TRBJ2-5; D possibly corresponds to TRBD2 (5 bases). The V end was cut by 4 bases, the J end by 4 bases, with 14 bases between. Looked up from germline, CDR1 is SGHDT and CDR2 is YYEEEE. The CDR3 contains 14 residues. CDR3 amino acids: CASSRGRVGETQYF. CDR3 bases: TGTGCCAGCAGCCGGGGAAGGGTCGGAGAGACCCAGTACTTC.

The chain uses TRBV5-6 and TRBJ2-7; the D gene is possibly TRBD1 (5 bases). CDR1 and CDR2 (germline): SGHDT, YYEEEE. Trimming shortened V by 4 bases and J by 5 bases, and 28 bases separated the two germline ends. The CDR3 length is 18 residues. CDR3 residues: CASSPSGGHRATADEQYF. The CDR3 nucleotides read TGTGCCAGCAGCCCCTCTGGCGGACACCGGGCCACGGCCGACGAGCAGTACTTC.

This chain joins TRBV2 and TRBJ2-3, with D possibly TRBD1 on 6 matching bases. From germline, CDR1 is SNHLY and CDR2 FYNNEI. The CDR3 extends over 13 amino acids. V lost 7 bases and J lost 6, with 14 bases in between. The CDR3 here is CASTERGMDTQYF. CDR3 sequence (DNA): TGTGCCAGCACCGAGAGGGGGATGGATACGCAGTATTTT.

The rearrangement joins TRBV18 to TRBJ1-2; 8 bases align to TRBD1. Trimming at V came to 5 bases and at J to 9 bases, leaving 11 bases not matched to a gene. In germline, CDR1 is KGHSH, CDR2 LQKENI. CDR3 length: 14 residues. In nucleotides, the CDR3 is TGTGCCAGCTCATGGACAGGGCGGTCTGACCGCTACACCTTC. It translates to CASSWTGRSDRYTF.

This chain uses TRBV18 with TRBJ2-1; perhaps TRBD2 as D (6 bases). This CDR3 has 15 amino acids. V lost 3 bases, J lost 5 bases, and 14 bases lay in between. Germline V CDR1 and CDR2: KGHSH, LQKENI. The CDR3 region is CASSPSGTEDNEQFF. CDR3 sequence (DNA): TGTGCCAGCTCACCGTCGGGGACTGAGGACAATGAGCAGTTCTTC.

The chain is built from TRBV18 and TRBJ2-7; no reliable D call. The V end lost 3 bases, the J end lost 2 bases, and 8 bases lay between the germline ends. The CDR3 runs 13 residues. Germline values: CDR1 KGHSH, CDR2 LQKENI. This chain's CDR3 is CASSPDTTYEQYF. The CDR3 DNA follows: TGTGCCAGCTCACCTGACACGACCTACGAGCAGTACTTC.

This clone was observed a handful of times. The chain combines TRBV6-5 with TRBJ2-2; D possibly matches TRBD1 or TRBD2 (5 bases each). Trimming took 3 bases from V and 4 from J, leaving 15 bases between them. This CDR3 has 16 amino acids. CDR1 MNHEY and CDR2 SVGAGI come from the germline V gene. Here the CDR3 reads CASSYRPFGATGELFF. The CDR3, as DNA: TGTGCCAGCAGTTATCGGCCCTTCGGGGCCACCGGGGAGCTGTTTTTT.

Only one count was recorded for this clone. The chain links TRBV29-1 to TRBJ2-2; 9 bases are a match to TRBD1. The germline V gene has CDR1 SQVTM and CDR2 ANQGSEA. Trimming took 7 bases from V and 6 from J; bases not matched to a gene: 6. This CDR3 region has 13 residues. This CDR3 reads CSARDRDAGELFF. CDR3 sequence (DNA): TGCAGCGCTAGGGACAGGGATGCCGGGGAGCTGTTTTTT.

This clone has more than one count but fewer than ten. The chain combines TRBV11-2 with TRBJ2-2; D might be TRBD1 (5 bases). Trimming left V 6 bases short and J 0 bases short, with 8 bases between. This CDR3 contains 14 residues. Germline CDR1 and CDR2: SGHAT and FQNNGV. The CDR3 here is CASRGAPNTGELFF. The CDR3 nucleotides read TGTGCCAGCAGAGGGGCTCCGAACACCGGGGAGCTGTTTTTT. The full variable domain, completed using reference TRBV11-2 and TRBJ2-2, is EAGVAQSPRYKIIEKRQSVAFWCNPISGHATLYWYQQILGQGPKLLIQFQNNGVVDDSQLPKDRFSAERLKGVDSTLKIQPAKLEDSAVYLCASRGAPNTGELFFGEGSRLTVL.

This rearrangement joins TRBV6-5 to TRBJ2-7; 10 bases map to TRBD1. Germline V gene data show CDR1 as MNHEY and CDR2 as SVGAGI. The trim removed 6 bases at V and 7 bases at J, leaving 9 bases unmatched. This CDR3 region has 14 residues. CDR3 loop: CASRGQGMNQEQYF. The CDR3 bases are TGTGCCAGCAGGGGACAGGGGATGAATCAGGAGCAGTACTTC.

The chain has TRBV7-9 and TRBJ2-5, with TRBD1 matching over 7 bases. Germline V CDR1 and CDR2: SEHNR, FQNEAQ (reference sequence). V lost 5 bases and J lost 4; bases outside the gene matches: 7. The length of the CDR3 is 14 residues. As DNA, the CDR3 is TGTGCCAGCAGCCGGGGACAGACGGGAGAGACCCAGTACTTC. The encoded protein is CASSRGQTGETQYF.

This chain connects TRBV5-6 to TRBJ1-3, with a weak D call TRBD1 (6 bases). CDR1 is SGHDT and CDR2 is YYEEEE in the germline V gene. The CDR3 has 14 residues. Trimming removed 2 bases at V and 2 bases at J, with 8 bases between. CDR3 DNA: TGTGCCAGCAGCTTTGACAGGACTGGAAACACCATATATTTT. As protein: CASSFDRTGNTIYF.

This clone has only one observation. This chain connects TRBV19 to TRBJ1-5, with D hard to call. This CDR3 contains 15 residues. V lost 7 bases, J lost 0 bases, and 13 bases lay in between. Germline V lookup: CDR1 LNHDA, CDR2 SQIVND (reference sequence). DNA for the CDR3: TGTGCCAGTACTCCAAGGCTCGATAGCAATCAGCCCCAGCATTTT. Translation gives CASTPRLDSNQPQHF.

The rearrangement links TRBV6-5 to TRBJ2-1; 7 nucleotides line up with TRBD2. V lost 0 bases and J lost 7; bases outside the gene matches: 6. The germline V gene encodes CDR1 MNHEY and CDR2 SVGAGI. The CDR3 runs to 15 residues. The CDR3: CASSYSWTSWNEQFF. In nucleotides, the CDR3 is TGTGCCAGCAGTTACTCCTGGACTAGTTGGAATGAGCAGTTCTTC.

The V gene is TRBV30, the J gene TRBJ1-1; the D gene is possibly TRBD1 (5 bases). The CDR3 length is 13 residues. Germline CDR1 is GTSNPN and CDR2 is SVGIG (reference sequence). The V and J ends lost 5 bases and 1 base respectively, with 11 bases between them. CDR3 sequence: CAWAGQSNTEAFF. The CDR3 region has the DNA TGTGCCTGGGCAGGGCAGTCGAACACTGAAGCTTTCTTT.

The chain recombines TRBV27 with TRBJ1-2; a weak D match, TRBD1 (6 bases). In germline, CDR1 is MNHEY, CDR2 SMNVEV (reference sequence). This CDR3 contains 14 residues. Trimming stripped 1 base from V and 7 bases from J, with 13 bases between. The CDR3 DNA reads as TGTGCCAGCAGTTTATTACAGGGAGCGGGTGGCTACACCTTC. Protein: CASSLLQGAGGYTF.

The CDR3 is CASSYGRGLNEKLFF. For the CDR3, the DNA is TGTGCCAGCAGTTATGGGAGGGGGCTTAATGAAAAACTGTTTTTT. V and J are TRBV6-5 and TRBJ1-4; 7 bases match TRBD1. From germline, CDR1 is MNHEY and CDR2 SVGAGI. This CDR3 has 15 amino acids. The V segment lost 3 bases and the J segment 4 bases; nucleotides outside the gene matches: 5.

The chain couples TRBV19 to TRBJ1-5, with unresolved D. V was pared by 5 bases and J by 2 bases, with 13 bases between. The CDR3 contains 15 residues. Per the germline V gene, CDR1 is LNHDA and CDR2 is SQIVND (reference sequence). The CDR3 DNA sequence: TGTGCCAGTAGTCCGGAGGACCGACGCAATCAGCCCCAGCATTTT. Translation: CASSPEDRRNQPQHF.

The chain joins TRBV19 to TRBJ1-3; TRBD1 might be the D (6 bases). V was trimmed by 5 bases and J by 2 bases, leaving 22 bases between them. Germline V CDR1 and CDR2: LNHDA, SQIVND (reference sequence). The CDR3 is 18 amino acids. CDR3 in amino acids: CASSLYAGGLTAGNTIYF. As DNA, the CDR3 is TGTGCCAGTAGTCTATACGCCGGGGGCCTCACGGCTGGAAACACCATATATTTT.

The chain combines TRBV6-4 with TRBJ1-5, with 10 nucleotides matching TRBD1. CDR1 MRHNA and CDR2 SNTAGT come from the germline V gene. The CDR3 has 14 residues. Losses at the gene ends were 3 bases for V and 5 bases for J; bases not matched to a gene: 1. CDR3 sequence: CASSEGQGDQPQHF. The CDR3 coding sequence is TGTGCCAGCAGTGAAGGACAGGGGGATCAGCCCCAGCATTTT.

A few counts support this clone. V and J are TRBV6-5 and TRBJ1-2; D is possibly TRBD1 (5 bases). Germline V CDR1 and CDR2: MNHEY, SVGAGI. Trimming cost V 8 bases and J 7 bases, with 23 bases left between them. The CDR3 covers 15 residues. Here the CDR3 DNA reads TGTGCCAGCTGGGAACGAACGCGGGGGGTAGGTGGCTACACCTTC. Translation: CASWERTRGVGGYTF.

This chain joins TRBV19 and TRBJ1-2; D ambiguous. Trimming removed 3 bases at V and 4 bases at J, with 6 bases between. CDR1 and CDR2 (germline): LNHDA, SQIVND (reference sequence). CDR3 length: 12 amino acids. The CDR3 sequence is CASSIQSYGYTF. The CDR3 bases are TGTGCCAGTAGTATCCAATCCTATGGCTACACCTTC.

The CDR3 nucleotides read TGTGCCAGCAGTAAAGGGACAGGGGGCATCTGGGCCAACGTCCTGACTTTC. It is translated as CASSKGTGGIWANVLTF. The V gene is TRBV6-1, the J gene TRBJ2-6; TRBD1 matches 12 bases. Per germline, CDR1 MNHNS and CDR2 SASEGT. The ends lost 5 bases at V and 5 bases at J; junction bases unmatched: 7. The CDR3 has 17 residues.

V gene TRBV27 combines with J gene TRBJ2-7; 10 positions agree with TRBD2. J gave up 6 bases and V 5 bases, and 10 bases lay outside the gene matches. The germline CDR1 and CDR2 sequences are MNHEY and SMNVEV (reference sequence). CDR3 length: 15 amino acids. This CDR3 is CASSPSLAGPREQYF. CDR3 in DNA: TGTGCCAGCAGTCCCTCACTAGCGGGACCCCGCGAGCAGTACTTC.